The rows below give T cell receptor beta chains drawn from one sample of a study of cytomegalovirus exposure and HLA in healthy donors. Sequencing was performed with immunoSEQ multiplex PCR; in TCRdb, only in-frame clones are kept and a portion is missing. The repertoire includes under 200,000 clones, approximately 80% of them detected once, and more than 3.5% sits in the top ten. The sequenced sample consisted of PBMCs. The origin of the receptors is a man aged 25-45 years in good health and CMV-seropositive. Both conserved end residues are part of each CDR3. Each record gives: clone size, V gene, D gene, J gene, CDR3 protein, CDR3 DNA. The D gene is left open where the match is weak. For some rows the clone size is stated as once, few or many, or as a class when expanded; others skip it.

few	TRBV6-1	TRBD1	TRBJ2-7	CASSEARGTESFHYEQYF	TGTGCCAGCAGTGAAGCGCGAGGGACAGAGAGTTTTCACTACGAGCAGTACTTC
NA	TRBV27	TRBD1	TRBJ2-5	CATFSLDRGVKTQYF	TGTGCCACCTTTTCGCTCGACAGGGGCGTGAAGACCCAGTACTTC
NA	TRBV29-1	NA	TRBJ1-2	CSVRLAETYGYTF	TGCAGCGTGAGGTTGGCAGAGACCTATGGCTACACCTTC
NA	TRBV2	TRBD1	TRBJ1-6	CASLTQGQGRNSPLHF	TGTGCCAGCTTAACACAAGGACAGGGGCGTAATTCACCCCTCCACTTT
NA	TRBV6-6	TRBD1	TRBJ1-4	CASRAGTGYEKLFF	TGTGCCAGCAGGGCCGGGACAGGGTATGAAAAACTGTTTTTT
NA	TRBV11-2	NA	TRBJ1-5	CASSGSNQPQHF	TGTGCCAGCTCCGGGAGCAATCAGCCCCAGCATTTT
NA	TRBV28	NA	TRBJ2-3	CASSFPGADTQYF	TGTGCCAGCAGTTTTCCCGGGGCAGATACGCAGTATTTT
NA	TRBV14	NA	TRBJ2-7	CASSPGPGWAEYEQYF	TGTGCCAGCAGCCCGGGCCCAGGGTGGGCTGAGTACGAGCAGTACTTC
NA	TRBV25-1	TRBD1	TRBJ2-7	CASSGGDRGPFEHEQYF	TGTGCCAGCAGTGGGGGGGACAGGGGACCCTTTGAACACGAGCAGTACTTC
NA	TRBV6-5	TRBD1	TRBJ1-1	CASSYSRAGGTEAFF	TGTGCCAGCAGTTACTCGAGGGCAGGGGGTACTGAAGCTTTCTTT
NA	TRBV28	NA	TRBJ1-5	CASSPMTVFSNQPQHF	TGTGCCAGCAGTCCTATGACAGTATTTAGCAATCAGCCCCAGCATTTT
NA	TRBV28	TRBD1	TRBJ2-1	CASSSGQGLYNEQFF	TGTGCCAGCAGTTCCGGACAGGGACTCTACAATGAGCAGTTCTTC
once	TRBV28	NA	TRBJ1-1	CASSLWGGNTEAFF	TGTGCCAGCAGTTTGTGGGGGGGTAACACTGAAGCTTTCTTT
NA	TRBV13	TRBD2	TRBJ2-1	CASSLGGTSGGLNEQFF	TGTGCCAGCAGCTTAGGGGGGACTAGCGGGGGCCTTAATGAGCAGTTCTTC
NA	TRBV2	TRBD1	TRBJ2-2	CASSDPPGQGAGELFF	TGTGCCAGCAGTGACCCTCCGGGACAGGGGGCCGGGGAGCTGTTTTTT
NA	TRBV2	NA	TRBJ1-5	CASKGESNQPQHF	TGTGCCAGCAAAGGGGAAAGCAATCAGCCCCAGCATTTT
NA	TRBV6-5	TRBD2	TRBJ2-7	CATGAGGIYEQYF	TGTGCCACCGGGGCGGGGGGGATCTACGAGCAGTACTTC
NA	TRBV19	TRBD2	TRBJ2-3	CASSIGRAGGSSTDTQYF	TGTGCCAGTAGTATCGGCCGGGCGGGGGGCTCTAGCACAGATACGCAGTATTTT
NA	TRBV7-3	TRBD2	TRBJ2-1	CASSLSGGGPNEQFF	TGTGCCAGCAGCTTATCTGGCGGGGGGCCGAATGAGCAGTTCTTC
NA	TRBV19	NA	TRBJ2-5	CASSIDQETQYF	TGTGCCAGTAGTATAGATCAGGAGACCCAGTACTTC
NA	TRBV2	NA	TRBJ2-7	CASLLRASYEQYF	TGTGCCAGCCTCCTCCGAGCATCCTACGAGCAGTACTTC
NA	TRBV27	TRBD2	TRBJ2-7	CASRALAGYIYEQYF	TGTGCCAGCAGGGCACTAGCGGGGTACATCTACGAGCAGTACTTC
once	TRBV5-1	NA	TRBJ2-3	CASSLGGLSTDTQYF	TGCGCCAGCAGCTTGGGCGGGTTGAGCACAGATACGCAGTATTTT
NA	TRBV19	NA	TRBJ1-1	CASSETRNTEAFF	TGTGCCAGTAGTGAAACAAGGAACACTGAAGCTTTCTTT
few	TRBV19	NA	TRBJ1-4	CASSMQTASNEKLFF	TGTGCCAGTAGTATGCAGACAGCGTCTAATGAAAAACTGTTTTTT
NA	TRBV13	TRBD1	TRBJ1-4	CASSLGPGGAGEKLFF	TGTGCCAGCAGCTTAGGCCCAGGGGGCGCTGGGGAAAAACTGTTTTTT
NA	TRBV7-2	NA	TRBJ1-1	CASSLGTANTEAFF	TGTGCCAGCAGCTTAGGGACAGCAAACACTGAAGCTTTCTTT
NA	TRBV5-5	NA	TRBJ1-6	CASSPGSFLSSPLHF	TGTGCCAGCAGCCCTGGGAGCTTTCTATCGTCACCCCTCCACTTT
few	TRBV2	NA	TRBJ1-4	CASIPPGGLEKLFF	TGTGCCAGCATACCCCCCGGTGGGCTTGAAAAACTGTTTTTT
NA	TRBV27	NA	TRBJ1-2	CASTTLDEAWGYTF	TGTGCCAGCACCACTTTGGATGAGGCTTGGGGCTACACCTTC
NA	TRBV6-1	TRBD1	TRBJ1-6	CASSADRGGNSPLHF	TGTGCCAGCAGTGCAGACAGGGGAGGCAATTCACCCCTCCACTTT
NA	TRBV25-1	TRBD2	TRBJ2-7	CASSGRKRGAKNSYEQYF	TGTGCCAGCAGTGGGAGGAAGCGGGGGGCAAAAAACTCCTACGAGCAGTACTTC
NA	TRBV28	NA	TRBJ2-5	CASSSTRGAQETQYF	TGTGCCAGCAGTTCAACCCGTGGGGCACAAGAGACCCAGTACTTC
once	TRBV5-5	NA	TRBJ1-5	CASSLVAGGADQPQHF	TGTGCCAGCAGCTTGGTGGCGGGGGGCGCAGATCAGCCCCAGCATTTT
many	TRBV2	TRBD1	TRBJ1-1	CASSTGTGYTEAFF	TGTGCCAGCAGCACCGGGACAGGGTACACTGAAGCTTTCTTT
NA	TRBV19	TRBD1	TRBJ1-2	CASSQGARGYTF	TGTGCCAGTAGTCAGGGGGCGCGGGGCTACACCTTC
NA	TRBV9	TRBD1	TRBJ2-5	CASSVGQGPAETQYF	TGTGCCAGCAGCGTAGGACAGGGGCCTGCGGAGACCCAGTACTTC
NA	TRBV29-1	NA	TRBJ2-7	CSVTNRESYEQYF	TGCAGCGTGACGAACAGGGAATCGTACGAGCAGTACTTC
NA	TRBV6-1	TRBD1	TRBJ2-6	CASSEADRLYSGANVLTF	TGTGCCAGCAGTGAAGCGGACAGGCTTTACTCTGGGGCCAACGTCCTGACTTTC
few	TRBV4-1	NA	TRBJ2-5	CASSRFRGETQYF	TGCGCCAGCAGCCGTTTCCGGGGGGAGACCCAGTACTTC
NA	TRBV10-3	TRBD1	TRBJ1-6	CAISESTGQAGSPLHF	TGTGCCATCAGTGAGTCGACGGGACAGGCAGGTTCACCCCTCCACTTT
few	TRBV2	TRBD1	TRBJ1-5	CASSEGTGVQPQHF	TGTGCCAGCAGTGAAGGGACAGGGGTTCAGCCCCAGCATTTT
NA	TRBV4-1	NA	TRBJ1-3	CASSQDPVLSGNTIYF	TGCGCCAGCAGCCAAGACCCCGTATTGAGTGGAAACACCATATATTTT
NA	TRBV5-4	NA	TRBJ1-5	CASSTGLREGNQPQHF	TGTGCCAGCAGCACGGGGCTCCGGGAGGGCAATCAGCCCCAGCATTTT
NA	TRBV6-5	TRBD1	TRBJ1-1	CASSRTGDGTEAFF	TGTGCCAGCAGCCGGACAGGGGATGGCACTGAAGCTTTCTTT
few	TRBV28	TRBD1	TRBJ2-7	CASESGTALYEQYF	TGTGCCAGCGAGTCCGGGACAGCCTTATACGAGCAGTACTTC
once	TRBV7-3	NA	TRBJ2-5	CASSFSGQETQYF	TGTGCCAGCAGCTTTTCGGGTCAAGAGACCCAGTACTTC
NA	TRBV27	TRBD2	TRBJ2-5	CASQTSGGAQETQYF	TGTGCCAGCCAAACTAGCGGGGGGGCCCAAGAGACCCAGTACTTC
NA	TRBV6-5	NA	TRBJ1-1	CASSETLRTEAFF	TGTGCCAGCAGTGAAACCCTACGGACTGAAGCTTTCTTT
NA	TRBV7-9	NA	TRBJ2-7	CSSSLGAFYEQYF	TGTTCCAGCAGCTTAGGGGCCTTCTACGAGCAGTACTTC
NA	TRBV14	NA	TRBJ1-2	CASKDGGLYGYTF	TGTGCCAGCAAGGATGGGGGACTCTATGGCTACACCTTC